This record concerns one TCR beta chain sequence. What it binds is not known. Several immunoSEQ plates held equal portions of the genomic DNA taken from each subset. DNA at 150 to 250 ng, some 31,000 T cell genomes, went into sorted-subset replicate PCRs. Measured with immunoSEQ multiplex PCR; TCRdb has only the in-frame clones, and not every one. In the table there are roughly 2.2 million clones, roughly 93% of which are singletons. CDR1 is MDHEN, CDR2 SYDVKM, per germline. V was clipped by 3 bases and J by 7 bases, with 18 bases between them. The CDR3 sequence is 15 residues long. These data belong to a study of shared clonotypes between healthy human individuals. Study outcomes and limitations: Estimated richness values were generally larger in naive subsets than in memory subsets.

The chain couples TRBV28 to TRBJ1-2, with D tentatively TRBD1 (6 bases). The sequenced sample was naive CD4+ T cells from PBMCs. The subset here: CD45RA+ positively selected. This receptor was taken from a man between 18 and 35 years old in good health. Some clones in this sample may be carry-over from other donors' samples. The chain's CDR3 is CASSFLVGGFGGYTF. CDR3 sequence (DNA): TGTGCCAGCAGTTTCTTGGTGGGGGGCTTCGGTGGCTACACCTTC.